A single sample gave rise to the 15 T cell receptor beta chains below, sequenced in a study of T cell clonality in common variable immunodeficiency (dated by TCRdb to the mid-2010s). Library construction relied on the immunoSEQ multiplex PCR assay. The clones in this table, taken by TCRdb from immuneACCESS, are in-frame only. Not every clone is retained; where verified, under half of the shortfall comes from an unresolved V gene, and the cause of the rest is unknown. The sample comprises 42,000 or so clones, and every one was counted more than once. The top ten clones comprise roughly 1.9% of the sample. The sequencing sample was made of peripheral blood mononuclear cells. The source of these receptors is a person aged 18 to 70 in good health.

This clone was recorded at least ten times. The read ends 3 residues shy of where the CDR3 ends; the end is completed using the germline J gene. The chain couples TRBV19 to TRBJ2-1; no definite D call. CDR1 LNHDA and CDR2 SQIVND come from the germline V gene (reference sequence). This CDR3 spans 14 amino acids. The V end lost 5 bases, the J end lost 8 bases, and 16 bases lay between the germline ends. The sequenced CDR3 bases are TGTGCCAGTAGTCTCCGACTGGCCGCCCATGAG. Translating it yields CASSLRLAAHE. The whole CDR3 is CASSLRLAAHEQFF.

This clone was seen ten or more times. The CDR3 goes on 3 residues after the read ends, and that part is filled in from the germline J gene. The rearrangement uses TRBV18 and TRBJ1-1; D not certain. From germline, CDR1 is KGHSH and CDR2 LQKENI. V was trimmed by 3 bases and J by 5 bases, leaving 13 bases between them. The CDR3 runs 14 residues. CDR3 residues: CASSPISGWTEAFF. The CDR3 DNA, read in part, is TGTGCCAGCTCACCGATATCGGGGTGGACTGAA.

This clone was recorded many times. CDR3 DNA (partial): TGTGCCAGCAGCTTAGCCCAAGGGTGGGATGGC. This codes for CASSLAQGWDG. The entire CDR3 is CASSLAQGWDGYTF. The genes are TRBV7-2 and TRBJ1-2; D gene uncertain. Sequencing ends 3 residues short of the CDR3 end; the germline J gene provides the rest. Trimming took 0 bases from V and 6 from J, leaving 11 bases between them. Germline CDR1 and CDR2: SGHTA and FQGNSA. This CDR3 region has 14 residues. The full variable domain, completed using reference TRBV7-2 and TRBJ1-2, is GAGVSQSPSNKVTEKGKDVELRCDPISGHTALYWYRQSLGQGLEFLIYFQGNSAPDKSGLPSDRFSAERTGGSVSTLTIQRTQQEDSAVYLCASSLAQGWDGYTFGSGTRLTVV.

Ten or more counts support this clone. The CDR3 end falls 3 residues outside the read, so it is completed with the germline J gene. The V gene is TRBV6-2 or TRBV6-3, the J gene TRBJ1-1; D is possibly TRBD1 (6 bases). Trimming left V 8 bases short and J 5 bases short, with 12 bases between. CDR1 is MNHEY, CDR2 SVGEGT, per germline. The CDR3 consists of 12 residues. CDR3 loop: CASQRGMTEAFF. The part of the CDR3 DNA that was read is TGTGCCAGCCAGAGGGGGATGACTGAA.

This clone was recorded many times. CDR3 amino acids: CSASHREDTEAFF. CDR3 bases read: TGCAGTGCTAGTCACAGGGAGGACACTGAA. The rearrangement joins TRBV20-1 to TRBJ1-1, with a tentative D call TRBD1 (6 bases). The read is 3 residues too short to cover the CDR3 end, so that end is filled in from the germline J gene. CDR3 length: 13 amino acids. In germline, CDR1 is DFQATT, CDR2 SNEGSKA (reference sequence). The V gene lost 3 bases and the J gene lost 3 bases, with 11 bases spanning the gap.

This clone has a count of ten or more. The read halts 3 residues ahead of the CDR3 end, with the missing end drawn from the germline J gene. This sequence joins TRBV10-3 and TRBJ2-7, with 7 nucleotides matching TRBD2. The CDR3 consists of 13 residues. The germline CDR1 and CDR2 sequences are ENHRY and SYGVKD. V lost 11 bases to trimming and J lost 0 bases; unmatched junction nucleotides: 7. This chain's CDR3 is CAVSSGSSYEQYF. CDR3 bases read: TGTGCCGTCTCTAGCGGCTCCTCCTACGAG.

The table lists this clone with many counts. From the germline J gene comes the end of the CDR3, since the read stops 3 residues before it. The gene calls are TRBV30 and TRBJ2-5; 8 bases are a match to TRBD2. The V gene's germline CDR1 is GTSNPN and CDR2 SVGIG (reference sequence). J lost 5 bases, V lost 4 bases, and 12 bases had no gene match. This CDR3 has 15 amino acids. The part of the CDR3 DNA that was read is TGTGCCTGGACAGAAGGGACTAGGAGCGGGGAGACC. Amino acid sequence: CAWTEGTRSGET. The entire CDR3 is CAWTEGTRSGETQYF.

This clone was recorded at least ten times. Partial CDR3 DNA: TGTGCCAGCAGAGCGGGAGGAATCACAGATACG. This codes for CASRAGGITDT. The entire CDR3 protein is CASRAGGITDTQYF. V usage is TRBV2 and J usage is TRBJ2-3; 9 positions agree with TRBD2. The CDR3 goes on 3 residues after the read ends, and that part is filled in from the germline J gene. The germline CDR1 and CDR2 sequences are SNHLY and FYNNEI. The CDR3 runs 14 residues. Trimming cost V 6 bases and J 2 bases; bases outside gene matches: 3.

A note on this clone: The read terminates 3 residues ahead of where the CDR3 ends, so the germline J gene completes it. The J gene is TRBJ1-5, the V gene TRBV19; D is unresolved. Germline CDR1 LNHDA, CDR2 SQIVND (reference sequence). The ends were cut back, 5 bases at V and 3 bases at J, with 11 bases in the middle. This CDR3 contains 14 residues. The CDR3 bases that were read are TGTGCCAGTAGTGTCAGTCTCTTCAATCAGCCC. It encodes CASSVSLFNQP. The whole CDR3 reads CASSVSLFNQPQHF.

This clone was found many times. The CDR3 is cut off 3 residues early in the read; its end comes from the germline J gene. The chain recombines TRBV10-3 with TRBJ2-3; D gene unclear. This CDR3 region has 13 residues. Trimming left V 6 bases short and J 4 bases short, with 11 bases between. Germline assignment: CDR1 ENHRY and CDR2 SYGVKD. Incomplete CDR3 DNA: TGTGCCATCAGCCACACATTTGCAGATACG. This gives the protein CAISHTFADT. The CDR3 in its entirety is CAISHTFADTQYF.

This clone came up many times. The read ends 3 residues early relative to the CDR3; the germline J gene fills the gap. The chain links TRBV18 to TRBJ1-4; D gene ambiguous. The CDR3 runs to 13 residues. Trimming shortened V by 4 bases and J by 4 bases, and 7 bases separated the two germline ends. CDR1 KGHSH and CDR2 LQKENI come from the germline V gene. CDR3 sequence: CASSLRLNEKLFF. The DNA read from the CDR3 is TGTGCCAGCTCACTCCGACTTAATGAAAAA.

This clone was seen ten or more times. The CDR3 goes on 3 residues after the read ends, and that part is filled in from the germline J gene. The rearrangement links TRBV30 to TRBJ2-3, with a weak D call TRBD2 (5 bases). V lost 4 bases and J 3 bases, leaving 11 bases between the germline ends. The CDR3 sequence is 13 residues long. Germline loops: CDR1 GTSNPN, CDR2 SVGIG (reference sequence). CDR3 bases read: TGTGCCTGGAAGACGACGGGGACAGATACG. This sequence encodes CAWKTTGTDT. The full CDR3 sequence reads CAWKTTGTDTQYF. Filled out from reference TRBV30 and TRBJ2-3, the complete variable domain reads SQTIHQWPATLVQPVGSPLSLECTVEGTSNPNLYWYRQAAGRGLQLLFYSVGIGQISSEVPQNLSASRPQDRQFILSSKKLLLSDSGFYLCAWKTTGTDTQYFGPGTRLTVL.

In this sample, this clone turned up many times. The read terminates 3 residues ahead of where the CDR3 ends, so the germline J gene completes it. The chain links TRBV19 to TRBJ2-5; D not certain. The CDR3 totals 13 residues. Per the germline V gene, CDR1 is LNHDA and CDR2 is SQIVND (reference sequence). Trimming shortened V by 3 bases and J by 5 bases, and 10 bases separated the two germline ends. CDR3 DNA, as far as it was read: TGTGCCAGTAGTATCTCTCCTAGGGAGACC. It is translated as CASSISPRET. The entire CDR3 is CASSISPRETQYF. The full variable domain, with the rest looked up from reference TRBV19 and TRBJ2-5, is DGGITQSPKYLFRKEGQNVTLSCEQNLNHDAMYWYRQDPGQGLRLIYYSQIVNDFQKGDIAEGYSVSREKKESFPLTVTSAQKNPTAFYLCASSISPRETQYFGPGTRLLVL.

This clone was detected ten times or more. Read coverage stops 3 residues before the CDR3 terminus; the germline J gene supplies the remainder. The rearrangement uses TRBV14 and TRBJ2-7; TRBD1 is a possible D gene (6 bases). Germline V gene sequence: CDR1 SGHDN, CDR2 FVKESK. The CDR3 runs to 14 residues. Trimming stripped 5 bases from V and 2 bases from J, with 13 bases between. The CDR3 bases that were read are TGTGCCAGCAGCTTTATGACAGGAACCTACGAG. It is translated as CASSFMTGTYE. The whole CDR3 sequence reads CASSFMTGTYEQYF.

This clone was observed many times. The read ends 3 residues before the CDR3 terminus; that terminus is restored from the germline J gene. This chain uses TRBV9 with TRBJ2-3; 7 positions agree with TRBD2. Germline loops: CDR1 SGDLS, CDR2 YYNGEE. With 4 bases clipped from V and 8 bases from J, the junction kept 4 bases outside the gene matches. The CDR3 contains 12 residues. The CDR3 DNA, read in part, is TGTGCCAGCAGCACTGGGGGGGGTACG. It encodes CASSTGGGT. In full, the CDR3 reads CASSTGGGTQYF.